Listed here are 32 T cell receptor beta chains from one sample, sequenced in a study of OX40 agonist ivuxolimab in advanced cancers. Profiling relied on immunoSEQ multiplex PCR, and the TCRdb table lists in-frame clones only, not all of them. The sample lists 100,000 or so clones; about 93% were seen once. Specimen: CD4+ or CD8+ T cells sorted from blood, collected in a trial of the OX40 agonist ivuxolimab. The source of these receptors is an adult with an advanced solid tumor such as melanoma, head and neck, liver or kidney cancer.

V gene TRBV28 combines with J gene TRBJ1-2; D is unclear. The CDR3 extends over 12 amino acids. Trimming shortened V by 3 bases and J by 5 bases, and 7 bases separated the two germline ends. Germline V lookup: CDR1 MDHEN, CDR2 SYDVKM. The CDR3 DNA follows: TGTGCCAGCAGTTTGCGTGATTATGGCTACACCTTC. This codes for CASSLRDYGYTF.

The DNA for the CDR3 is TGTGCCAGCAGTCAACACAGGGGGATTACCCAGCGGGGTGAGTTGGATACGCAGTATTTT. Protein product: CASSQHRGITQRGELDTQYF. The chain recombines TRBV27 with TRBJ2-3, with D possibly matching TRBD1 (8 bases). This CDR3 comprises 20 residues. Germline CDR1 and CDR2: MNHEY and SMNVEV (reference sequence). The ends were cut back, 5 bases at V and 6 bases at J, with 33 bases in the middle.

The chain combines TRBV5-1 with TRBJ2-7, with D perhaps TRBD1 (6 bases). Germline V gene lookup returns CDR1 SGHRS and CDR2 YFSETQ. V was shortened by 6 bases and J by 2 bases, with 15 bases between the two germline ends. The CDR3 consists of 14 residues. The chain's CDR3 is CASTLGTSAYEQYF. The CDR3 DNA is TGCGCCAGCACCCTCGGGACATCGGCCTACGAGCAGTACTTC. Complete variable domain (other parts from reference TRBV5-1 and TRBJ2-7): KAGVTQTPRYLIKTRGQQVTLSCSPISGHRSVSWYQQTPGQGLQFLFEYFSETQRNKGNFPGRFSGRQFSNSRSEMNVSTLELGDSALYLCASTLGTSAYEQYFGPGTRLTVT.

The chain employs TRBV28 and TRBJ2-1, with D hard to call. The CDR3 is 15 amino acids. V gave up 7 bases and J gave up 5 bases, with 18 bases separating them. Germline V CDR1 and CDR2: MDHEN, SYDVKM. The CDR3 DNA reads as TGTGCCAGCAATTCCCAGGCGGACCCCAACAATGAGCAGTTCTTC. Protein sequence: CASNSQADPNNEQFF.

The rearrangement uses TRBV21-1 and TRBJ2-1; the table's D call, TRBD2, was not checked against the DNA. TRBV21-1 has pseudogene status. The CDR3 is 17 residues long. CDR3 DNA sequence: TGTGCCAGCAGCCTTCCGCAGCGGGAATACTCCTACAATGAGCAGTTCTTC. This gives the protein CASSLPQREYSYNEQFF.

The rearrangement joins TRBV6-1 to TRBJ2-5, with D hard to call. Germline values: CDR1 MNHNS, CDR2 SASEGT. Trimming took 2 bases from V and 2 from J, leaving 9 bases between them. CDR3 length equals 14 residues. CDR3 in DNA: TGTGCCAGCAGTGAACCGGGCGGTCAAGAGACCCAGTACTTC. Amino acid sequence: CASSEPGGQETQYF.

The chain combines TRBV7-3 with TRBJ2-3; 11 nucleotides line up with TRBD2. This CDR3 comprises 16 residues. Unmatched junction bases numbered 6, after V lost 5 bases and J lost 2 bases. Germline CDR1 and CDR2: SGHTA and FQGTGA. Written as DNA, the CDR3 is TGTGCCAGCAGCCTCACGACTAGCGGGATCACAGATACGCAGTATTTT. As protein: CASSLTTSGITDTQYF.

This clone has just one count. The chain is built from TRBV9 and TRBJ2-1; 9 bases are a match to TRBD2. There are 15 residues in the CDR3. Per the germline V gene, CDR1 is SGDLS and CDR2 is YYNGEE. Trimming took 3 bases from V and 4 from J; bases not matched to a gene: 5. This CDR3 is CASSEGLASYNEQFF. CDR3 coding DNA: TGTGCCAGCAGCGAGGGACTAGCTAGTTACAATGAGCAGTTCTTC.

The chain combines TRBV4-2 with TRBJ1-1; TRBD1 aligns across 7 bases. CDR3 length: 15 residues. Germline V gene lookup returns CDR1 LGHNA and CDR2 YNFKEQ. V lost 1 base and J lost 4; bases outside the gene matches: 6. The CDR3 reads CASSQGSAGGTEAFF. CDR3 sequence (DNA): TGTGCCAGCAGCCAAGGATCCGCAGGGGGCACTGAAGCTTTCTTT.

This chain uses TRBV27 with TRBJ2-1; perhaps TRBD1 as D (6 bases). The CDR3 spans 18 residues. The germline CDR1 and CDR2 sequences are MNHEY and SMNVEV (reference sequence). Trimming removed 0 bases from V and 9 bases from J, with 24 bases in between. CDR3 residues: CASSLSRTRGRRTAEQFF. DNA of the CDR3: TGTGCCAGCAGTTTATCGCGAACGAGGGGCAGAAGGACAGCTGAGCAGTTCTTC.

V is TRBV7-8 and J is TRBJ1-5; D unresolved. The V gene lost 4 bases and the J gene lost 5 bases, with 12 bases spanning the gap. From germline, CDR1 is SGHVS and CDR2 FQNEAQ. The CDR3 has 14 residues. DNA for the CDR3: TGTGCCAGCAGCTCCCCTACGCCCTATCAGCCCCAGCATTTT. Protein sequence: CASSSPTPYQPQHF.

This clone appeared once. The junction departs from germline at one end; a sequencing error may be responsible. DNA of the CDR3: TGTGCCAGCAGCTTAGGACACCTAGCTAACTGTGGCTACACCTTC. The encoded protein is CASSLGHLANCGYTF. This chain joins TRBV7-9 and TRBJ1-2; the D is unclear. From germline, CDR1 is SEHNR and CDR2 FQNEAQ (reference sequence). The CDR3 is 15 residues long.

V and J are TRBV2 and TRBJ2-7, with a weak D call TRBD2 (6 bases). CDR3 length: 12 residues. V lost 6 bases to trimming and J lost 4 bases, with 10 bases between them. Germline values: CDR1 SNHLY, CDR2 FYNNEI. CDR3 nucleotides: TGTGCCAGCAGCGGTAGCGGTTACGAGCAGTACTTC. It encodes CASSGSGYEQYF.

This rearrangement joins TRBV25-1 to TRBJ1-3, with a possible D match to TRBD1 (6 bases). The V gene's germline CDR1 is MGHDK and CDR2 SYGVNS. This CDR3 spans 17 amino acids. V dropped 3 bases and J dropped 0 bases, with 15 bases sitting between them. The CDR3 is CASSDPLDSRSGNTIYF. DNA for the CDR3: TGTGCCAGCAGTGATCCCCTGGACAGTCGCTCTGGAAACACCATATATTTT.

This sequence joins TRBV6-5 and TRBJ2-7; tentative D call: TRBD1 (6 bases). The CDR3 consists of 13 residues. Germline V gene lookup returns CDR1 MNHEY and CDR2 SVGAGI. Trimming left V 2 bases short and J 2 bases short, with 7 bases between. CDR3 nucleotides: TGTGCCAGCAGTTACGGACAGACCTACGAGCAGTACTTC. Its protein product is CASSYGQTYEQYF.

The chain joins TRBV7-9 to TRBJ2-7; D unresolved. The CDR3 is made up of 14 amino acids. The germline CDR1 and CDR2 sequences are SEHNR and FQNEAQ (reference sequence). V was clipped by 1 base and J by 4 bases, with 11 bases between them. CDR3 amino acids: CASSLGFQDYEQYF. In nucleotides, the CDR3 is TGTGCCAGCAGCTTAGGGTTCCAGGATTACGAGCAGTACTTC.

The V gene is TRBV5-6, the J gene TRBJ2-7; perhaps TRBD1 as D (6 bases). Germline V gene data show CDR1 as SGHDT and CDR2 as YYEEEE. The CDR3 has 13 amino acids. V was trimmed by 4 bases and J by 7 bases, leaving 15 bases between them. The CDR3 DNA is TGTGCCAGCAGCCGAGGACAGCTCTTTGAGCAGTACTTC. As protein: CASSRGQLFEQYF.

This clone was seen more than once but under ten times. This chain links TRBV11-2 with TRBJ2-7; D gene ambiguous. The ends were cut back, 4 bases at V and 3 bases at J, with 13 bases in the middle. Germline V CDR1 and CDR2: SGHAT, FQNNGV. The CDR3 has 14 residues. The CDR3, as DNA: TGTGCCAGCAGCTACCCAGACGGTTACTACGAGCAGTACTTC. Protein: CASSYPDGYYEQYF.

The chain's CDR3 is CAISESSVSGANVLTF. DNA for the CDR3: TGTGCCATCAGTGAGTCGTCAGTCTCTGGGGCCAACGTCCTGACTTTC. This chain links TRBV10-3 with TRBJ2-6, with unresolved D. This CDR3 contains 16 residues. Germline-derived CDR1 and CDR2 are ENHRY and SYGVKD. The V gene lost 0 bases and the J gene lost 0 bases, with 6 bases spanning the gap.

This clone showed up just once. The chain joins TRBV5-4 to TRBJ2-7; D assignment may be TRBD1 or TRBD2 (5 bases each). The V end lost 5 bases, the J end lost 0 bases, and 12 bases lay between the germline ends. Germline V CDR1 and CDR2: SGHNT, YYREEE (reference sequence). The CDR3 contains 14 residues. CDR3 sequence (DNA): TGTGCCAGCAGGGTGGGACCCATCTCCTACGAGCAGTACTTC. This translates into CASRVGPISYEQYF.

The chain has TRBV7-2 and TRBJ2-2; 11 bases map to TRBD1. Losses at the gene ends were 6 bases for V and 6 bases for J; bases not matched to a gene: 9. The CDR3 sequence is 16 residues long. In germline, CDR1 is SGHTA, CDR2 FQGNSA. In nucleotides, the CDR3 is TGTGCCAGCAGTCCATGGACAGGGGGCAGCGCCGGGGAGCTGTTTTTT. It specifies CASSPWTGGSAGELFF.

CDR3 in DNA: TGTGCCAGCAGCCCGAGACTGACTAGCGGGAGTTACGAGCAGTACTTC. Its protein is CASSPRLTSGSYEQYF. The chain uses TRBV7-2 and TRBJ2-5; 12 positions agree with TRBD2. The DNA end lines up better with TRBJ2-7; the J call may be wrong. The length of the CDR3 is 16 residues. CDR1 and CDR2 (germline): SGHTA, FQGNSA.

This clone has a handful of counts. The chain uses TRBV5-1 and TRBJ2-6; TRBD1 or TRBD2 may be the D gene (6 bases each). CDR1 is SGHRS and CDR2 is YFSETQ in the germline V gene. With 0 bases removed from V and 4 bases from J, the gap between germline ends came to 11 bases. The CDR3 consists of 16 residues. CDR3 loop: CASSLEGGKGANVLTF. Written as DNA, the CDR3 is TGCGCCAGCAGCTTGGAGGGGGGAAAAGGGGCCAACGTCCTGACTTTC.

The rearrangement uses TRBV18 and TRBJ2-2; D call uncertain. Trimming removed 0 bases at V and 7 bases at J, with 0 bases between. Germline lookup yields CDR1 KGHSH and CDR2 LQKENI. The CDR3 has 11 residues. The CDR3 nucleotides are TGTGCCAGCTCACCACCCGGGGAGCTGTTTTTT. Translated, it gives CASSPPGELFF.

The genes are TRBV19 and TRBJ2-2; 10 positions agree with TRBD1. The CDR3 is made up of 14 amino acids. CDR1 is LNHDA and CDR2 is SQIVND in the germline V gene (reference sequence). The junction had 5 bases not matched to a gene; V was cut back by 7 bases and J by 6 bases. The CDR3 region is CASTQDRGSGELFF. The CDR3 region has the DNA TGTGCCAGTACTCAGGACAGGGGGTCCGGGGAGCTGTTTTTT.

V gene TRBV6-1 combines with J gene TRBJ1-2; no clear D. CDR1 MNHNS and CDR2 SASEGT come from the germline V gene. Trimming left V 4 bases short and J 0 bases short, with 9 bases between. The CDR3 has 14 residues. Written as DNA, the CDR3 is TGTGCCAGCAGTGCAACAGAGTCTAACTATGGCTACACCTTC. Translation: CASSATESNYGYTF.

The chain employs TRBV13 and TRBJ2-1; either TRBD1 or TRBD2 may fit D (5 bases each). Deletions cut 2 bases from V and 9 bases from J, with 14 bases between. Germline V gene data show CDR1 as PRHDT and CDR2 as FYEKMQ (reference sequence). This CDR3 comprises 14 residues. DNA for the CDR3: TGTGCCAGCAGCTTAAGTTCCAGGGACCGTGAGCAGTTCTTC. Translation gives CASSLSSRDREQFF.

The rearrangement links TRBV7-3 to TRBJ2-3; 11 nucleotides align to TRBD2. V shed 1 base and J 5 bases; nucleotides not matched to a gene: 2. The CDR3 runs 15 residues. The germline V gene has CDR1 SGHTA and CDR2 FQGTGA. The CDR3 sequence is CASSLNGLAGDTQYF. The CDR3, as DNA: TGTGCCAGCAGCTTAAACGGACTAGCGGGAGATACGCAGTATTTT.

V usage is TRBV2 and J usage is TRBJ1-1, with D maybe TRBD1 (5 bases). The CDR3 is 15 amino acids. V was shortened by 9 bases and J by 4 bases, with 21 bases between the two germline ends. Germline CDR1 SNHLY, CDR2 FYNNEI. DNA of the CDR3: TGTGCCAGTTCCTACTCCAGGGCGCGGGGCACTGAAGCTTTCTTT. This gives the protein CASSYSRARGTEAFF. The whole variable domain, remainder taken from reference TRBV2 and TRBJ1-1, is EPEVTQTPSHQVTQMGQEVILRCVPISNHLYFYWYRQILGQKVEFLVSFYNNEISEKSEIFDDQFSVERPDGSNFTLKIRSTKLEDSAMYFCASSYSRARGTEAFFGQGTRLTVV.

The chain uses TRBV28 and TRBJ2-3; 15 bases match TRBD2. CDR3 length: 19 amino acids. V trimming: 5 bases; J trimming: 0 bases; junction bases outside the gene matches: 9. Germline V gives CDR1 MDHEN, CDR2 SYDVKM. CDR3 in DNA: TGTGCCAGCAGTCTCCCACAGGGACTAGCGGGAGGTAGCACAGATACGCAGTATTTT. This codes for CASSLPQGLAGGSTDTQYF.

The chain joins TRBV30 to TRBJ2-3; perhaps TRBD2 as D (6 bases). Trimming took 1 base from V and 1 from J, leaving 15 bases between them. Germline CDR1 reads GTSNPN; CDR2 reads SVGIG (reference sequence). This CDR3 is built from 16 residues. The CDR3, as DNA: TGTGCCTGGAGTGAGGGACTCCCCCTACGCACAGATACGCAGTATTTT. Its protein product is CAWSEGLPLRTDTQYF.

The rearrangement links TRBV9 to TRBJ1-1; D is perhaps TRBD1 (6 bases). CDR1 and CDR2 (germline): SGDLS, YYNGEE. With 9 bases removed from V and 5 bases from J, the gap between germline ends came to 17 bases. This CDR3 region has 13 residues. The CDR3 sequence is CATSQGGETEAFF. As DNA, the CDR3 is TGTGCCACGTCACAGGGAGGAGAGACTGAAGCTTTCTTT.